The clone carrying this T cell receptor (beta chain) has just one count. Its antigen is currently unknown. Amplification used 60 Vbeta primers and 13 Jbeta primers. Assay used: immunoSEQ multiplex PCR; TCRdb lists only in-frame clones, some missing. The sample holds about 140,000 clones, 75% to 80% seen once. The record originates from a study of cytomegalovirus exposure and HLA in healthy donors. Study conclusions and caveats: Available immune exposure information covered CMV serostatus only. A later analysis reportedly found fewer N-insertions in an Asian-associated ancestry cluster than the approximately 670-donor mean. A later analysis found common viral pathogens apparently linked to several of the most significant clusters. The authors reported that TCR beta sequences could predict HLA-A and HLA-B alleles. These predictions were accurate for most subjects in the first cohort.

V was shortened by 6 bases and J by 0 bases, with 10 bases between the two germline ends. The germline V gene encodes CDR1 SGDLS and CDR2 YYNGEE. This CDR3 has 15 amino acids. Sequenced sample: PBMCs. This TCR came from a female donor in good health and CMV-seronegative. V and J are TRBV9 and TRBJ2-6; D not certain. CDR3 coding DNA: TGTGCCAGCACCTCACTGAGCTCTGGGGCCAACGTCCTGACTTTC. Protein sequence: CASTSLSSGANVLTF.